These T cell receptor beta chains were read from a single sample in a study of T cell responses to AZD1222 COVID-19 vaccine. Data came from immunoSEQ multiplex PCR; TCRdb stores just in-frame clones and leaves some out. This table holds about 150,000 clones, about nine tenths found once. The source was peripheral blood, collected 28 days after the second AZD1222 dose. These TCRs come from an adult who received the AZD1222 COVID-19 vaccine. Each CDR3 is given with its conserved first and last residue. A D gene is named only where the DNA matches it firmly. Not every row has a clone size; where given, it reads once, few, many or a size class.

V,size,J,length,D,DNA,CDR3
TRBV25-1,-,TRBJ1-2,15,-,TGTGCCAGCAGTGAATATGTTCGCAGTTCTGCGGTCGTGACCTTC,CASSEYVRSSAVVTF
TRBV4-3,-,TRBJ2-7,15,-,TGCGCCAGCAGCCAAGAGGCCCAGACCTCTCGCGAGCAGTACTTC,CASSQEAQTSREQYF
TRBV29-1,-,TRBJ1-2,12,-,TGCAGCGTTGAGGGGTGGGGAAGCGGCTACACCTTC,CSVEGWGSGYTF
TRBV6-5,-,TRBJ1-2,14,-,TGTGCCAGCAATTTCCTAGGACTTACGAGTGGCTACACCTTC,CASNFLGLTSGYTF
TRBV7-2,-,TRBJ2-6,19,-,TGTGCCAGCAGCTTAGCGGCGACACGCCCTTACTCTGGGGCCAACGTCCTGACTTTC,CASSLAATRPYSGANVLTF
TRBV7-9,-,TRBJ1-5,17,TRBD1,TGTGCCAGCAGCCCCTCATTCGGGACAGGGCGCAATCAGCCCCAGCATTTT,CASSPSFGTGRNQPQHF
TRBV15,-,TRBJ1-3,16,-,TGTGCCACCAGCAGAGATCCGGTGAGCTCTGGAAACACCATATATTTT,CATSRDPVSSGNTIYF
TRBV7-9,-,TRBJ1-5,16,-,TGTGCCAGCAGCGCCCTCCGGGACGGCCTTTTTGGGGCCCAGCATTTT,CASSALRDGLFGAQHF
TRBV7-9,-,TRBJ1-1,13,-,TGTGCCAGCAGCGAGGGCCGGAACACTGAAGCTTTCTTT,CASSEGRNTEAFF
TRBV11-2,-,TRBJ1-6,18,-,TGTGCCAGCAGCTTAGGAGGGGGGGGCGCGTCCTATAATTCACCCCTCCACTTT,CASSLGGGGASYNSPLHF
TRBV6-5,once,TRBJ2-3,15,-,TGTGCCAGCACAACGTTAGTGGGTGCAACAGATACGCAGTATTTT,CASTTLVGATDTQYF
TRBV19,-,TRBJ2-1,17,TRBD2,TGTGCCAGTAGTATAGCCGCCTCGGGAGGGCCCAATGATGAGCAGTTCTTC,CASSIAASGGPNDEQFF
TRBV7-9,-,TRBJ2-3,12,-,TGTGCCAGCAGCGCCTCCACAGATACGCAGTATTTT,CASSASTDTQYF
TRBV19,-,TRBJ1-2,15,-,TGTGCCAGTAGTTACACAGGGCCGGTAAACTATGGCTACACCTTC,CASSYTGPVNYGYTF
TRBV2,-,TRBJ2-7,15,TRBD1,TGTGCCAGCAGTGTATCCACAGGGGGGATTGGGGAGCAGTACTTC,CASSVSTGGIGEQYF
TRBV7-9,-,TRBJ1-1,14,-,TGTGCCAGCCTACGTCTCTCGGCGAACACTGAAGCTTTCTTT,CASLRLSANTEAFF
TRBV30,-,TRBJ2-2,15,-,TGTGCCTGGAACCTCGGATGGGCCGTACCCGGGGAGCTGTTTTTT,CAWNLGWAVPGELFF
TRBV6-5,-,TRBJ2-7,12,-,TGTGCCAGCAGCCTGCCCCTGGGCGAGCAGTACTTC,CASSLPLGEQYF
TRBV19,-,TRBJ1-1,12,-,TGTGCCAGTATTAAAGAAACACAAGAAGCTTTCTTT,CASIKETQEAFF
TRBV7-9,-,TRBJ2-1,13,TRBD2,TGTGCCAGCATTAGGACTAGCGGTCACGAGCAGTTCTTC,CASIRTSGHEQFF
TRBV5-6,-,TRBJ1-1,14,-,TGTGCCAGCAGCTCCCGCATAGGAAACACTGAAGCTTTCTTT,CASSSRIGNTEAFF
TRBV7-9,-,TRBJ2-5,15,-,TGTGCCAGCAGCTTAGTGTTGAACGGCCAAGAGACCCAGTACTTC,CASSLVLNGQETQYF
TRBV19,-,TRBJ2-5,19,TRBD1,TGTGCCAGTAGTACGCGCGGGACAGGGGGAACCCCTGGTCGAGAGACCCAGTACTTC,CASSTRGTGGTPGRETQYF
TRBV9,-,TRBJ2-7,15,TRBD2,TGTGCCAGCAGCGTAGTAGCTGGGACTACAACGGAGCAGTACTTC,CASSVVAGTTTEQYF
TRBV5-6,-,TRBJ1-6,15,-,TGTGCCAGCAGTCGGAGAGATTCCTATAATTCACCCCTCCACTTT,CASSRRDSYNSPLHF
TRBV19,-,TRBJ1-1,15,TRBD1,TGTGCCAGTAGTAACTTGGACAGGGGGAACACTGAAGCTTTCTTT,CASSNLDRGNTEAFF
TRBV30,once,TRBJ2-3,16,TRBD1,TGTGCCTGGAGTGTACGTGGGACAGGGGGCACAGATACGCAGTATTTT,CAWSVRGTGGTDTQYF
TRBV25-1,-,TRBJ1-6,13,-,TGTGCCAGCAGTGAGCTTAATAATTCACCCCTCCACTTT,CASSELNNSPLHF
TRBV6-5,-,TRBJ1-3,15,-,TGTGCCAGCAGTTACACGGGGGGCTCTGGAAACACCATATATTTT,CASSYTGGSGNTIYF
TRBV6-5,-,TRBJ1-6,15,-,TGTGCCAGCAGTTACTCGTTACAGGTCGATTCACCCCTCCACTTT,CASSYSLQVDSPLHF
TRBV6-2/TRBV6-3,-,TRBJ1-1,15,-,TGTGCCAGCAGTTCAGCCGGGACGGTAAACACTGAAGCTTTCTTT,CASSSAGTVNTEAFF